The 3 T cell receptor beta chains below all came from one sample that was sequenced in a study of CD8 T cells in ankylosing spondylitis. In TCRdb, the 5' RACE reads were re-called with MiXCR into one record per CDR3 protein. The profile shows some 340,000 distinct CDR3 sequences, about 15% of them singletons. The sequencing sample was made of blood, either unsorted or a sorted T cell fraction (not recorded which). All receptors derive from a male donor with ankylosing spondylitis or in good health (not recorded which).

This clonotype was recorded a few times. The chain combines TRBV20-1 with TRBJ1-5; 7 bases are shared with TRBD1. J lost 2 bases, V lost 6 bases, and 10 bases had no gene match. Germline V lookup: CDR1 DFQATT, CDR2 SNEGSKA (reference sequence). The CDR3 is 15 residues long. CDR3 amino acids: CSAAPRGTGNQPQHF. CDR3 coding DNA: TGCAGTGCCGCCCCCAGAGGGACAGGCAATCAGCCCCAGCATTTT.

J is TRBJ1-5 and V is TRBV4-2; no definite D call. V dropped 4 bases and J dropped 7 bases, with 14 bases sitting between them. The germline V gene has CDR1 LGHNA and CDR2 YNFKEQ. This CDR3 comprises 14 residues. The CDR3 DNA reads TGTGCCAGCAGCCGCGACGAACAGAACCAGCCCCAGCATTTT. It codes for CASSRDEQNQPQHF.

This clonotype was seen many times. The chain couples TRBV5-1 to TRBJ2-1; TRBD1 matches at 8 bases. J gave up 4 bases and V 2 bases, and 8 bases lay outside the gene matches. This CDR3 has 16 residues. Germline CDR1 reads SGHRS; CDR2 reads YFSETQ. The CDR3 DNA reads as TGCGCCAGCAGCTTCCAAGGACAGGGATGGTACAATGAGCAGTTCTTC. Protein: CASSFQGQGWYNEQFF.